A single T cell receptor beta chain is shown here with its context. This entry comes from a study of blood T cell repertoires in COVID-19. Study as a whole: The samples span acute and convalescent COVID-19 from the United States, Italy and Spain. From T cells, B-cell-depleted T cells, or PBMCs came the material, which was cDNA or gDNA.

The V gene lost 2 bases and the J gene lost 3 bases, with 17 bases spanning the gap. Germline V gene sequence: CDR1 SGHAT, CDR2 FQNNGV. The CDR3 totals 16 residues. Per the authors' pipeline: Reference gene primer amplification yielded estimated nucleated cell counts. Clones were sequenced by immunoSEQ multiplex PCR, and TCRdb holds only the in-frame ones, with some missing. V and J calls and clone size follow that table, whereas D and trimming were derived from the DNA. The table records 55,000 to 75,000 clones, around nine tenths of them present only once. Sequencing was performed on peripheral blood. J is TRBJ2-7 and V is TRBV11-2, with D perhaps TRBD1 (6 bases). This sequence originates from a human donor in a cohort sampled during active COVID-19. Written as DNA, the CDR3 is TGTGCCAGCAGCTTAAAGCGACAGGCTGTGGGCTACGAGCAGTACTTC. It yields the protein CASSLKRQAVGYEQYF.